These 18 T cell receptor beta chains share one sample of origin, sequenced in a study of T cell repertoires in cytomegalovirus infection. TCRdb called the reads again in MiXCR, with one record for every CDR3 protein. The table records under 500,000 distinct CDR3 sequences, under 55% of them present only once. No antigen has been assigned to these receptors. Sequencing was performed on cultured PBMCs, taken from culture after CMV antigen stimulation. These receptors were obtained from a human donor in good health (CMV status not recorded). Some clones in this sample may be carry-over from other donors' samples.

This clonotype was seen only a few times. This chain joins TRBV7-2 and TRBJ2-5, with unresolved D. V lost 3 bases to trimming and J lost 5 bases, with 16 bases between them. CDR1 is SGHTA, CDR2 FQGNSA, per germline. This CDR3 comprises 15 residues. CDR3 amino acids: CASSFQDTLRETQYF. For the CDR3, the DNA is TGTGCCAGCAGCTTTCAAGACACCTTAAGGGAGACCCAGTACTTC.

The genes are TRBV2 and TRBJ1-1, with D uncertain. The V end was cut by 6 bases, the J end by 1 base, with 9 bases between. Germline values: CDR1 SNHLY, CDR2 FYNNEI. The CDR3 runs to 13 residues. The DNA for the CDR3 is TGTGCCAGCAGGGAGGACGGGAACACTGAAGCTTTCTTT. Encoded protein: CASREDGNTEAFF.

The chain couples TRBV15 to TRBJ2-7, with 13 nucleotides matching TRBD2. There are 15 residues in the CDR3. Germline V gene lookup returns CDR1 LNHNV and CDR2 YYDKDF (reference sequence). The trim removed 4 bases at V and 7 bases at J, leaving 7 bases unmatched. CDR3 bases: TGTGCCACCAGCATGCGACTAGCGGGGGGAGGTGAGCAGTACTTC. Protein sequence: CATSMRLAGGGEQYF. Combining the CDR3 with reference TRBV15 and TRBJ2-7 gives the whole variable domain DAMVIQNPRYQVTQFGKPVTLSCSQTLNHNVMYWYQQKSSQAPKLLFHYYDKDFNNEADTPDNFQSRRPNTSFCFLDIRSPGLGDTAMYLCATSMRLAGGGEQYFGPGTRLTVT.

This clonotype was detected a few times. The chain employs TRBV7-2 and TRBJ2-1; 7 bases are a match to TRBD1. The V and J ends lost 1 base and 4 bases, in that order; junction bases with no gene match: 10. CDR1 is SGHTA, CDR2 FQGNSA, per germline. The CDR3 consists of 17 residues. CDR3 bases: TGTGCCAGCAGCTTAGGGGACAGCCCGGTGGTTTACAATGAGCAGTTCTTC. It specifies CASSLGDSPVVYNEQFF.

The chain recombines TRBV5-1 with TRBJ1-1, with TRBD1 matching 7 bases. Germline V gene sequence: CDR1 SGHRS, CDR2 YFSETQ. The CDR3 consists of 15 residues. V dropped 7 bases and J dropped 0; count of bases not matched to a gene: 9. The CDR3 is CASRQGGSLNTEAFF. The CDR3 DNA follows: TGCGCCAGCCGACAGGGTGGGAGCTTGAACACTGAAGCTTTCTTT.

This clonotype has only a few counts. The V and J genes are TRBV24-1 and TRBJ2-1; 9 positions match TRBD1. This CDR3 comprises 15 residues. The germline CDR1 and CDR2 sequences are KGHDR and SFDVKD. V was clipped by 3 bases and J by 8 bases; unmatched bases: 7. In DNA form, the CDR3 reads TGTGCCACCAGTGATCCCCGGACAGGGGTTGATGAGCAGTTCTTC. This codes for CATSDPRTGVDEQFF.

This clonotype turned up a few times. The V gene is TRBV7-8, the J gene TRBJ2-2; 11 bases match TRBD2. Germline V CDR1 and CDR2: SGHVS, FQNEAQ. The J segment lost 7 bases and the V segment lost 4 bases, leaving 17 bases of the junction unmatched. The CDR3 contains 19 residues. The CDR3 DNA reads as TGTGCCAGCAGCTCAAGACCTAGCGGGGGGCCCCCCCAACACGGGGAGCTGTTTTTT. Protein product: CASSSRPSGGPPQHGELFF. Full variable domain (remainder filled in from reference TRBV7-8 and TRBJ2-2): GAGVSQSPRYKVAKRGQDVALRCDPISGHVSLFWYQQALGQGPEFLTYFQNEAQLDKSGLPSDRFFAERPEGSVSTLKIQRTQQEDSAVYLCASSSRPSGGPPQHGELFFGEGSRLTVL.

The rearrangement links TRBV12-3 or TRBV12-4 to TRBJ1-6; the D is unclear. The CDR3 covers 14 residues. Trimming cost V 7 bases and J 5 bases, with 12 bases left between them. The CDR3 nucleotides are TGTGCCAGCACCCAGACCGAGCATAATTCACCCCTCCACTTT. Protein sequence: CASTQTEHNSPLHF.

The rearrangement uses TRBV7-2 and TRBJ2-2; TRBD1 aligns across 8 bases. The CDR3 has 16 amino acids. Looked up from germline, CDR1 is SGHTA and CDR2 is FQGNSA. Losses at the gene ends were 6 bases for V and 5 bases for J; bases not matched to a gene: 11. CDR3: CASRKPTGGKTGELFF. CDR3 in DNA: TGTGCCAGCAGGAAACCCACAGGGGGAAAAACCGGGGAGCTGTTTTTT.

This clonotype was seen a single time. The V call is TRBV28, the J call TRBJ2-3, with 8 bases that match TRBD2. The V gene's germline CDR1 is MDHEN and CDR2 SYDVKM. The V gene end was trimmed by 6 bases and the J gene end by 0 bases; junction bases not matched to a gene: 5. The CDR3 covers 15 residues. The CDR3, as DNA: TGTGCCAGCAGGGGCGGGGGGATTAGCACAGATACGCAGTATTTT. Amino acids: CASRGGGISTDTQYF.

CDR3 nucleotide sequence: TGTGCCAGCAGTCCCCGGGACGGCTACGAGCAGTACTTC. Protein product: CASSPRDGYEQYF. The chain has TRBV6-6 and TRBJ2-7; D is tentatively TRBD1 or TRBD2 (5 bases each). The V end was cut by 5 bases, the J end by 3 bases, with 11 bases between. Germline V gene sequence: CDR1 MNHNY, CDR2 SVGAGI (reference sequence). The CDR3 covers 13 residues.

The V call is TRBV19, the J call TRBJ2-5; TRBD1 matches at 11 bases. Germline values: CDR1 LNHDA, CDR2 SQIVND (reference sequence). The CDR3 runs to 15 residues. J was trimmed by 7 bases and V by 8 bases; bases with no gene match: 12. The CDR3 sequence: CASGGRTGGAGTQYF. The DNA of the CDR3 is TGTGCCAGTGGTGGTCGGACAGGGGGCGCCGGGACCCAGTACTTC.

This chain links TRBV29-1 with TRBJ2-1; TRBD2 matches 8 bases. From germline, CDR1 is SQVTM and CDR2 ANQGSEA. The V segment lost 4 bases and the J segment 6 bases; nucleotides outside the gene matches: 5. The CDR3 has 13 amino acids. CDR3 nucleotide sequence: TGCAGCGTTGGGACCGCGGGGGGCAATGAGCAGTTCTTC. As protein: CSVGTAGGNEQFF.

This clonotype showed up many times. V and J are TRBV5-1 and TRBJ1-2, with D tentatively TRBD1 (6 bases). The CDR3 sequence is 13 residues long. Deletions cut 5 bases from V and 5 bases from J, with 13 bases between. Looked up from germline, CDR1 is SGHRS and CDR2 is YFSETQ. The CDR3 loop is CASRVPGAYGYTF. CDR3 nucleotide sequence: TGCGCCAGCAGGGTCCCGGGGGCGTATGGCTACACCTTC.

The J gene is TRBJ2-2, the V gene TRBV6-2 or TRBV6-3; the match to TRBD2 covers 7 bases. The length of the CDR3 is 16 residues. Trimming at V came to 7 bases and at J to 4 bases, leaving 12 bases not matched to a gene. Germline V gene data show CDR1 as MNHEY and CDR2 as SVGEGT. CDR3 nucleotides: TGTGCCAGCAAATCTCTAGCGGCGTTAGGCACCGGGGAGCTGTTTTTT. This gives the protein CASKSLAALGTGELFF.

The chain employs TRBV6-6 and TRBJ2-7; D call uncertain. Trimming stripped 1 base from V and 3 bases from J, with 16 bases between. Germline CDR1 MNHNY, CDR2 SVGAGI (reference sequence). The CDR3 has 16 residues. In DNA form, the CDR3 reads TGTGCCAGCAGTTACTTCGACCTCACCGCGTTCTACGAGCAGTACTTC. Amino acids: CASSYFDLTAFYEQYF.

The chain combines TRBV11-2 with TRBJ2-1; 11 positions agree with TRBD2. V trimming: 1 base; J trimming: 0 bases; junction bases outside the gene matches: 5. Germline values: CDR1 SGHAT, CDR2 FQNNGV. This CDR3 is built from 18 residues. CDR3 loop: CASSLGLAGSSSYNEQFF. The CDR3 DNA reads TGTGCCAGCAGCTTAGGACTAGCGGGATCTTCCTCCTACAATGAGCAGTTCTTC.

V gene TRBV12-3 or TRBV12-4 combines with J gene TRBJ2-6; 8 nucleotides line up with TRBD2. J was trimmed by 0 bases and V by 5 bases; bases with no gene match: 12. This CDR3 comprises 19 residues. The CDR3 sequence: CASSPRGGMGRSGANVLTF. CDR3 nucleotides: TGTGCCAGCAGTCCCCGGGGGGGGATGGGTCGCTCTGGGGCCAACGTCCTGACTTTC.